This passage covers 3 T cell receptor beta chains from one sample sequenced in a study of T cells in Graves' hyperthyroidism and ophthalmopathy. The investigators amplified TCR beta CDR3 regions from RNA transcripts. The HTBI primer set drove a first-round RT-PCR of the TCR CDR3. TCRdb re-called the multiplex PCR reads with MiXCR, one entry per CDR3 protein. This sample has about 300,000 distinct CDR3 sequences; about 19% occur once, and the top ten carry about 35%. Sequencing was carried out using blood. Every receptor here comes from a man in his fifties or sixties with Graves' ophthalmopathy.

The chain is built from TRBV9 and TRBJ1-4; possibly TRBD1 for D (5 bases). Germline V gene data show CDR1 as SGDLS and CDR2 as YYNGEE. This CDR3 contains 15 residues. The V end was cut by 4 bases, the J end by 11 bases, with 21 bases between. This CDR3 is CASSPSPFRADKLFF. As DNA, the CDR3 is TGTGCCAGCAGCCCGAGTCCGTTCAGGGCGGATAAACTGTTTTTT. Based on the CDR3 plus reference TRBV9 and TRBJ1-4, the full variable domain is DSGVTQTPKHLITATGQRVTLRCSPRSGDLSVYWYQQSLDQGLQFLIQYYNGEERAKGNILERFSAQQFPDLHSELNLSSLELGDSALYFCASSPSPFRADKLFFGSGTQLSVL.

This clonotype was recorded many times. This rearrangement joins TRBV7-9 to TRBJ2-1; the D is unclear. Trimming shortened V by 4 bases and J by 7 bases, and 14 bases separated the two germline ends. This CDR3 has 14 residues. Germline V gives CDR1 SEHNR, CDR2 FQNEAQ (reference sequence). The CDR3 nucleotides read TGTGCCAGCAGCTCTGTGGGCGCCAGGAATGAGCAGTTCTTC. As protein: CASSSVGARNEQFF.

This clonotype was seen at least ten times. The rearrangement joins TRBV15 to TRBJ2-7; 7 bases match TRBD1. This CDR3 region has 15 residues. The V and J ends lost 0 bases and 4 bases, in that order; junction bases with no gene match: 6. From germline, CDR1 is LNHNV and CDR2 YYDKDF (reference sequence). Here the CDR3 reads CATSRDGGQIYEQYF. The CDR3 DNA follows: TGTGCCACCAGCAGAGATGGGGGACAGATTTACGAGCAGTACTTC.